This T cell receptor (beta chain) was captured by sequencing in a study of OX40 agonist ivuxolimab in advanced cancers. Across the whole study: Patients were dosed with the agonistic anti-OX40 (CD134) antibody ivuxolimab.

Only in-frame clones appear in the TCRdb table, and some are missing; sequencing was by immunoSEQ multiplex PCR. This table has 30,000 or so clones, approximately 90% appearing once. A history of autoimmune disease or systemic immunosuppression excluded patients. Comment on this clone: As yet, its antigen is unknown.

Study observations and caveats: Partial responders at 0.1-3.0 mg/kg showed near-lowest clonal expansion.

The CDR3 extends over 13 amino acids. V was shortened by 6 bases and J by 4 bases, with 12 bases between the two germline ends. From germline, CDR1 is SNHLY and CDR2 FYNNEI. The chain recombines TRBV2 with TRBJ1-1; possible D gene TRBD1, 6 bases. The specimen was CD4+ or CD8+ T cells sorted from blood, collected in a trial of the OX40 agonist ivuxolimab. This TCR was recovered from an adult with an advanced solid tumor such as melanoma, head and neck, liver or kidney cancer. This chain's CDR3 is CASSEGGFTEAFF. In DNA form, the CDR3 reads TGTGCCAGCAGCGAGGGGGGCTTCACTGAAGCTTTCTTT.